These T cell receptor beta chains were read from a single sample in a study of control samples from healthy donors and cancer patients. The method was immunoSEQ multiplex PCR; TCRdb's version includes in-frame clones alone and lacks a portion of them. The data show about 150,000 clones, with around 95% seen just once and around 6.2% held by the top ten. Sequences were obtained from blood. The receptor set was obtained from a man between 35 and 55 years old in good health. Both conserved end residues are part of each CDR3. A D gene is named only where the DNA matches it firmly. For some rows the clone size is stated as once, few or many, or as a class when expanded; others skip it.

size: .
V: TRBV6-5
J: TRBJ2-7
D: .
DNA: TGTGCCAGCAGGGGGACACCATCCTACGAGCAGTACTTC
CDR3: CASRGTPSYEQYF

size: .
V: TRBV3-1/TRBV3-2
J: TRBJ1-6
D: .
DNA: TGTGCCAGCAGCCAGTCCAGACTCACCCTCCACTTT
CDR3: CASSQSRLTLHF

size: .
V: TRBV11-2
J: TRBJ1-2
D: .
DNA: TGTGCCAGCAGCTTAGACGGGGGGCGGTGGGACTATGGCTACACCTTC
CDR3: CASSLDGGRWDYGYTF

size: .
V: TRBV28
J: TRBJ1-1
D: .
DNA: TGTGCCAGCAGCTCCACGGCCATGAACACTGAAGCTTTCTTT
CDR3: CASSSTAMNTEAFF

size: .
V: TRBV11-2
J: TRBJ2-3
D: .
DNA: TGTGCCAGCAGCCAGACTAGTTGGGGAGATACGCAGTATTTT
CDR3: CASSQTSWGDTQYF

size: .
V: TRBV11-2
J: TRBJ1-2
D: TRBD1
DNA: TGTGCCAGCAGCGAACCCGGGACAGATTTTAACTATGGCTACACCTTC
CDR3: CASSEPGTDFNYGYTF

size: .
V: TRBV7-9
J: TRBJ2-1
D: .
DNA: TGTGCCAGCAGCATAGCCGGGGAGCAGTTCTTC
CDR3: CASSIAGEQFF

size: .
V: TRBV5-8
J: TRBJ2-1
D: TRBD2
DNA: TGTGCCAGCAGCTTGGGGACTAGCGCGCTCTACAATGAGCAGTTCTTC
CDR3: CASSLGTSALYNEQFF

size: .
V: TRBV27
J: TRBJ1-1
D: .
DNA: TGTGCCAGCAGTTTTCGGGAGCACACTGAAGCTTTCTTT
CDR3: CASSFREHTEAFF

size: .
V: TRBV15
J: TRBJ2-1
D: TRBD2
DNA: TGTGCCACCCAAGCGGGGGTTCTACGGGGTGAGCAGTTCTTC
CDR3: CATQAGVLRGEQFF

size: .
V: TRBV5-1
J: TRBJ1-5
D: .
DNA: TGCGCCAGCAGCCCAGGACAAGATAGCAATCAGCCCCAGCATTTT
CDR3: CASSPGQDSNQPQHF

size: .
V: TRBV19
J: TRBJ1-1
D: .
DNA: TGTGCCAGTAGTATACAGGGAACTGAAGCTTTCTTT
CDR3: CASSIQGTEAFF

size: .
V: TRBV12-5
J: TRBJ2-3
D: TRBD2
DNA: TGTGCTAGTGGTTTGGCCCTGACTAGCGGGGTTACTAGCACAGATACGCAGTATTTT
CDR3: CASGLALTSGVTSTDTQYF

size: few
V: TRBV7-2
J: TRBJ2-7
D: TRBD1
DNA: TGTGCCAGCAGCTTAGCGGACAGGGCCGAGCAGTACTTC
CDR3: CASSLADRAEQYF

size: .
V: TRBV19
J: TRBJ2-5
D: .
DNA: TGTGCCAGTAGCAATCAGGGAAGGACCCAGTACTTC
CDR3: CASSNQGRTQYF